The 28 T cell receptor beta chains presented below share a single source sample, sequenced in a study of blood T cells in healthy people across ages. It was with a sample-barcoded 5' primer and a J-beta primer mix that a second PCR of roughly 7 to 12 cycles was run. TCRdb passed the 5' RACE reads through MiXCR, listing each CDR3 protein once. Among over a million distinct CDR3 sequences, 40% to 50% were seen once, and the ten largest hold approximately 17%. What was sequenced was blood. The receptors derive from a woman aged 60 to 75 in good health.

This clonotype was found many times. This chain joins TRBV29-1 and TRBJ2-5; 8 bases align to TRBD2. The J call is uncertain, as TRBJ2-7 better fits the DNA end. The CDR3 is made up of 14 amino acids. Germline assignment: CDR1 SQVTM and CDR2 ANQGSEA. Here the CDR3 reads CSVGGGTTFNEQYF. The CDR3 DNA reads as TGCAGCGTTGGCGGGGGGACCACCTTTAACGAGCAGTACTTC.

This clonotype has only a few counts. The rearrangement joins TRBV9 to TRBJ2-1; 7 bases are shared with TRBD1. Germline V gene data show CDR1 as SGDLS and CDR2 as YYNGEE. V shed 3 bases and J 6 bases; nucleotides not matched to a gene: 6. The CDR3 sequence is 14 residues long. In nucleotides, the CDR3 is TGTGCCAGCAGCGCCGGGACAGCGCGCAATGAGCAGTTCTTC. Its translation is CASSAGTARNEQFF.

This sequence joins TRBV9 and TRBJ2-4; no clear D. The CDR3 contains 15 residues. Trimming stripped 0 bases from V and 3 bases from J, with 10 bases between. CDR1 and CDR2 from the germline V gene are SGDLS and YYNGEE. The CDR3 reads CASSVEMGGKNIQYF. In DNA, the CDR3 is TGTGCCAGCAGCGTAGAAATGGGCGGCAAAAACATTCAGTACTTC.

The V call is TRBV2, the J call TRBJ2-3; 12 bases line up with TRBD2. From germline, CDR1 is SNHLY and CDR2 FYNNEI. This CDR3 comprises 16 residues. The trim removed 8 bases at V and 6 bases at J, leaving 12 bases unmatched. Written as DNA, the CDR3 is TGTGCCAGCGGCAGCGGACTAGCGGGAAGGAGGGATACGCAGTATTTT. It translates to CASGSGLAGRRDTQYF.

This clonotype was observed a handful of times. The CDR3 DNA reads TGCAGTTCTAAAGGGGCGGCTGGCGGGGGTGAAGCTTTCTTT. This codes for CSSKGAAGGGEAFF. The chain is built from TRBV29-1 and TRBJ1-1; D might be TRBD1 (5 bases). The CDR3 has 14 amino acids. Germline lookup yields CDR1 SQVTM and CDR2 ANQGSEA. Full variable domain (missing parts from reference TRBV29-1 and TRBJ1-1): SAVISQKPSRDICQRGTSLTIQCQVDSQVTMMFWYRQQPGQSLTLIATANQGSEATYESGFVIDKFPISRPNLTFSTLTVSNMSPEDSSIYLCSSKGAAGGGEAFFGQGTRLTVV.

The J gene is TRBJ2-5, the V gene TRBV20-1; 9 bases map to TRBD1. V was clipped by 3 bases and J by 5 bases; unmatched bases: 7. From germline, CDR1 is DFQATT and CDR2 SNEGSKA (reference sequence). The CDR3 is 14 amino acids. As DNA, the CDR3 is TGCAGTGCTAGCCCGGGACAGGGAGCCGAGACCCAGTACTTC. This codes for CSASPGQGAETQYF.

The V and J genes are TRBV15 and TRBJ2-7; a possible D gene is TRBD1 (6 bases). CDR1 LNHNV and CDR2 YYDKDF come from the germline V gene (reference sequence). The V end was cut by 0 bases, the J end by 2 bases, with 8 bases between. The CDR3 has 14 residues. DNA of the CDR3: TGTGCCACCAGCAGAGATCGGACAGCCTACGAGCAGTACTTC. Protein product: CATSRDRTAYEQYF.

This sequence joins TRBV10-3 and TRBJ1-2, with no clear D. Germline CDR1 ENHRY, CDR2 SYGVKD. Trimming removed 0 bases from V and 8 bases from J, with 4 bases in between. The CDR3 is 11 amino acids. The CDR3 loop reads CAISESDGYTF. CDR3 nucleotides: TGTGCCATCAGTGAGTCAGACGGCTACACCTTC.

The V call is TRBV27, the J call TRBJ2-1; 7 positions match TRBD2. CDR3 length: 16 residues. Germline trimming cut 5 bases from V and 4 bases from J; bases unmatched to any gene: 11. Germline loops: CDR1 MNHEY, CDR2 SMNVEV (reference sequence). The CDR3 protein is CASSPSLAETYNEQFF. The CDR3 DNA reads TGTGCCAGCAGTCCCTCCCTAGCGGAAACTTACAATGAGCAGTTCTTC.

The chain joins TRBV27 to TRBJ2-1, with D tentatively TRBD1 or TRBD2 (5 bases each). Germline V gives CDR1 MNHEY, CDR2 SMNVEV (reference sequence). V was clipped by 3 bases and J by 6 bases, with 12 bases between them. This CDR3 comprises 14 residues. The CDR3 sequence: CASSFIPGPNEQFF. CDR3 nucleotides: TGTGCCAGCAGTTTCATACCGGGACCCAATGAGCAGTTCTTC.

This chain joins TRBV4-3 and TRBJ2-1; 11 bases are shared with TRBD2. Germline CDR1 and CDR2: LGHNA and YSLEER. V lost 3 bases to trimming and J lost 8 bases; unmatched junction nucleotides: 9. This CDR3 contains 16 residues. Here the CDR3 DNA reads TGCGCCAGCAGCCACCCGAGACTAGCGGGACGGGATGAGCAGTTCTTC. Translated, it gives CASSHPRLAGRDEQFF.

Comments on this clonotype: A read error may account for a junction end that differs from germline. This chain links TRBV3-1 with TRBJ2-5; D might be TRBD2 (5 bases). CDR1 and CDR2 (germline): LGHDT, YNNKEL (reference sequence). The CDR3 is 14 amino acids. The chain's CDR3 is CASSPPGYQETRYF. The DNA for the CDR3 is TGTGCCAGCAGCCCTCCGGGATATCAAGAGACCCGGTACTTC.

The chain recombines TRBV25-1 with TRBJ2-7; D could derive from TRBD1 or TRBD2 (6 bases each). Judging by the DNA end, TRBJ2-5 fits better; the J call may be wrong. The CDR3 runs to 15 residues. Germline V gene sequence: CDR1 MGHDK, CDR2 SYGVNS. For the CDR3, the DNA is TGTGCCAGCAGTGAATGGAGGGTCCAGGGGGAGACCCAGTACTTC. This encodes CASSEWRVQGETQYF.

The sample holds many counts of this clonotype. This chain joins TRBV12-3 or TRBV12-4 and TRBJ2-7; TRBD2 matches at 7 bases. V lost 3 bases, J lost 7 bases, and 15 bases stayed unmatched. This CDR3 region has 16 residues. CDR3 amino acids: CASSFDWGGRIEEQYF. As DNA, the CDR3 is TGTGCCAGCAGTTTCGACTGGGGGGGGAGGATTGAGGAGCAGTACTTC.

This clonotype was recorded a few times. The V gene is TRBV9, the J gene TRBJ1-1; D gene ambiguous. The CDR3 consists of 15 residues. CDR1 and CDR2 from the germline V gene are SGDLS and YYNGEE. V gave up 2 bases and J gave up 8 bases, with 19 bases separating them. The CDR3 is CASSVGGGRGSEAFF. DNA for the CDR3: TGTGCCAGCAGCGTCGGCGGTGGTCGGGGATCGGAAGCTTTCTTT.

This clonotype was detected a few times. J is TRBJ2-3 and V is TRBV6-5; weak D call: TRBD1 (6 bases). The V gene's germline CDR1 is MNHEY and CDR2 SVGAGI. Deletions cut 7 bases from V and 4 bases from J, with 15 bases between. The CDR3 consists of 14 residues. The CDR3 bases are TGTGCCAGCAAACGCCCAGGGGCTGCAGATACGCAGTATTTT. Its protein product is CASKRPGAADTQYF.

This clonotype was counted only a few times. This CDR3 is CASRSVGGTDTQYF. In DNA form, the CDR3 reads TGTGCCAGCAGGTCGGTTGGGGGCACAGATACGCAGTATTTT. This chain uses TRBV7-2 with TRBJ2-3; no definite D call. This CDR3 region has 14 residues. CDR1 and CDR2 (germline): SGHTA, FQGNSA. V was cut by 6 bases and J by 1 base, with 11 bases left in between.

The chain carries TRBV12-3 or TRBV12-4 and TRBJ2-7; 7 nucleotides match TRBD2. The length of the CDR3 is 16 residues. V gave up 5 bases and J gave up 1 base; unmatched junction bases: 11. CDR3 bases: TGTGCCAGCAGTCAATCCTCTAGCGGCTCATCCTACGAGCAGTACTTC. Protein sequence: CASSQSSSGSSYEQYF.

At least ten counts were recorded for this clonotype. The CDR3 sequence: CASSYSRGEQFF. The CDR3 DNA is TGTGCCAGCAGTTACAGCCGGGGTGAGCAGTTCTTC. The chain has TRBV28 and TRBJ2-1; tentative D call: TRBD2 (5 bases). The germline V gene has CDR1 MDHEN and CDR2 SYDVKM. CDR3 length: 12 amino acids. V was clipped by 4 bases and J by 9 bases, with 10 bases between them.

This clonotype came up many times. The J gene is TRBJ2-3, the V gene TRBV6-5; D gene unclear. Trimming cost V 0 bases and J 6 bases, with 4 bases left between them. The CDR3 spans 12 residues. Per the germline V gene, CDR1 is MNHEY and CDR2 is SVGAGI. The CDR3 DNA follows: TGTGCCAGCAGTTACTCGGGGGATACGCAGTATTTT. Encoded protein: CASSYSGDTQYF.

J is TRBJ2-7 and V is TRBV4-1; 8 bases match TRBD2. CDR1 MGHRA and CDR2 YSYEKL come from the germline V gene. With V trimmed by 2 bases and J by 5 bases, 14 bases remained unmatched. CDR3 length equals 17 residues. CDR3 DNA sequence: TGCGCCAGCAGCCAAAGGTACCGGAGCGGGAGCTTTGACGAGCAGTACTTC. It codes for CASSQRYRSGSFDEQYF.

The CDR3 reads CASSVNSGNSYNEQFF. The CDR3 bases are TGTGCCAGCAGCGTAAATTCAGGGAACTCCTACAATGAGCAGTTCTTC. The chain is built from TRBV9 and TRBJ2-1; perhaps TRBD1 as D (5 bases). The CDR3 totals 16 residues. V was pared by 1 base and J by 0 bases, with 11 bases between. CDR1 is SGDLS and CDR2 is YYNGEE in the germline V gene.

The chain couples TRBV7-3 to TRBJ1-4; 12 bases align to TRBD1. From germline, CDR1 is SGHTA and CDR2 FQGTGA. CDR3 length: 19 amino acids. J lost 5 bases, V lost 1 base, and 11 bases had no gene match. This chain's CDR3 is CASSLRRRDRGQGNEKLFF. CDR3 sequence (DNA): TGTGCCAGCAGCTTAAGAAGAAGGGACAGGGGGCAGGGAAATGAAAAACTGTTTTTT.

The V call is TRBV5-1, the J call TRBJ1-2; D gene ambiguous. The CDR3 contains 16 residues. CDR1 and CDR2 (germline): SGHRS, YFSETQ. Trimming removed 0 bases from V and 1 base from J, with 13 bases in between. The CDR3 DNA reads TGCGCCAGCAGCTTGGGATCGCAGGCGATTAACTATGGCTACACCTTC. Its protein is CASSLGSQAINYGYTF.

The V gene is TRBV9, the J gene TRBJ2-3; either TRBD1 or TRBD2 may supply D (5 bases each). CDR1 is SGDLS, CDR2 YYNGEE, per germline. Trimming cost V 0 bases and J 8 bases, with 19 bases left between them. CDR3 length: 16 amino acids. CDR3 sequence: CASSVDRALPGGTQYF. The CDR3 DNA sequence: TGTGCCAGCAGCGTAGATCGGGCCCTACCTGGGGGTACGCAGTATTTT.

V gene TRBV10-3 combines with J gene TRBJ1-6; D is uncertain. Germline assignment: CDR1 ENHRY and CDR2 SYGVKD. The CDR3 is made up of 13 amino acids. V was cut by 5 bases and J by 7 bases, with 9 bases left in between. CDR3: CAISKTGNSPLHF. Here the CDR3 DNA reads TGTGCCATCAGTAAGACGGGGAATTCACCCCTCCACTTT.

CDR3 in amino acids: CASSVQASSYSEQYF. CDR3 in DNA: TGTGCCAGCAGCGTACAGGCCAGCTCCTACAGTGAGCAGTACTTC. This chain connects TRBV9 to TRBJ2-1; no clear D. TRBJ2-7 matches the DNA end more closely, so the J call is doubtful. This CDR3 region has 15 residues. Per germline, CDR1 SGDLS and CDR2 YYNGEE.

The chain employs TRBV6-6 and TRBJ2-3; D is unresolved. The V end was cut by 5 bases, the J end by 0 bases, with 6 bases between. The CDR3 runs 13 residues. Per the germline V gene, CDR1 is MNHNY and CDR2 is SVGAGI (reference sequence). DNA of the CDR3: TGTGCCAGCAGTGACCGGAGCACAGATACGCAGTATTTT. Encoded protein: CASSDRSTDTQYF.